Below are 7 T cell receptor beta chains sequenced from a single sample in a study of T cells in Graves' hyperthyroidism and ophthalmopathy. The source material, RNA transcripts, was used to amplify TCR beta CDR3 regions. The TCR CDR3 was amplified in a first-round RT-PCR using the HTBI primer set. TCRdb independently ran MiXCR on the multiplex PCR reads; one entry per CDR3 protein. Here the sample spans about 270,000 distinct CDR3 sequences, less than 30% being singletons. Sequenced sample: blood. All receptors derive from a man aged 35 to 55 with Graves' hyperthyroidism that later progressed to Graves' ophthalmopathy.

The V call is TRBV10-3, the J call TRBJ2-7; D may be TRBD2 (7 bases). CDR3 length: 12 residues. Germline assignment: CDR1 ENHRY and CDR2 SYGVKD. V lost 6 bases to trimming and J lost 4 bases, with 10 bases between them. CDR3 protein: CAIRGGAYEQYF. Here the CDR3 DNA reads TGTGCCATCAGGGGGGGGGCGTACGAGCAGTACTTC.

This clonotype was found many times. The rearrangement joins TRBV11-2 to TRBJ1-1; 8 nucleotides line up with TRBD1. The junction had 9 bases not matched to a gene; V was cut back by 5 bases and J by 1 base. The germline gives CDR1 SGHAT, CDR2 FQNNGV. The length of the CDR3 is 16 residues. CDR3 sequence (DNA): TGTGCCAGCAGCGAAAGACAGGGGACGAAGAACACTGAAGCTTTCTTT. Its translation is CASSERQGTKNTEAFF. Based on the CDR3 plus reference TRBV11-2 and TRBJ1-1, the full variable domain is EAGVAQSPRYKIIEKRQSVAFWCNPISGHATLYWYQQILGQGPKLLIQFQNNGVVDDSQLPKDRFSAERLKGVDSTLKIQPAKLEDSAVYLCASSERQGTKNTEAFFGQGTRLTVV.

This clonotype was seen many times. CDR3 residues: CASSNSLRGQETQYF. The CDR3 nucleotides are TGTGCCAGCAGCAACTCTTTGCGGGGCCAAGAGACCCAGTACTTC. This sequence joins TRBV6-5 and TRBJ2-5; tentatively, D is TRBD2 (6 bases). The CDR3 loop spans 15 amino acids. Deletions cut 6 bases from V and 1 base from J, with 15 bases between. CDR1 is MNHEY and CDR2 is SVGAGI in the germline V gene.

This clonotype was counted at least ten times. The chain employs TRBV20-1 and TRBJ2-5; 9 bases fit TRBD2. Germline V gene sequence: CDR1 DFQATT, CDR2 SNEGSKA (reference sequence). Germline trimming cut 4 bases from V and 6 bases from J; bases unmatched to any gene: 6. The CDR3 runs to 13 residues. In DNA form, the CDR3 reads TGCAGTGCTAAAGCGGGAGGCTCGAAGACCCAGTACTTC. Protein: CSAKAGGSKTQYF.

Only a few counts were recorded for this clonotype. V and J are TRBV6-5 and TRBJ1-2; TRBD1 matches at 8 bases. V shed 1 base and J 1 base; nucleotides not matched to a gene: 2. The germline V gene encodes CDR1 MNHEY and CDR2 SVGAGI. This CDR3 is built from 15 residues. The CDR3 nucleotides read TGTGCCAGCAGTTACTTGGGACAGGATAACTATGGCTACACCTTC. It is translated as CASSYLGQDNYGYTF.

This clonotype was seen ten or more times. The J gene is TRBJ2-2, the V gene TRBV6-1, with a possible D match to TRBD2 (5 bases). This CDR3 has 15 residues. Per the germline V gene, CDR1 is MNHNS and CDR2 is SASEGT. V was clipped by 5 bases and J by 2 bases, with 12 bases between them. The CDR3 nucleotides are TGTGCCAGCAGTCCCGGACTCCTCAACACCGGGGAGCTGTTTTTT. The encoded protein is CASSPGLLNTGELFF.

This clonotype was found many times. The chain carries TRBV11-2 and TRBJ2-7, with no clear D. CDR1 and CDR2 from the germline V gene are SGHAT and FQNNGV. This CDR3 has 13 amino acids. Trimming pared 5 bases from V and 7 bases from J, leaving 15 bases between. CDR3 in DNA: TGTGCCAGCAGCCCCCGCCCCTTGGGAGAGCAGTACTTC. This codes for CASSPRPLGEQYF.